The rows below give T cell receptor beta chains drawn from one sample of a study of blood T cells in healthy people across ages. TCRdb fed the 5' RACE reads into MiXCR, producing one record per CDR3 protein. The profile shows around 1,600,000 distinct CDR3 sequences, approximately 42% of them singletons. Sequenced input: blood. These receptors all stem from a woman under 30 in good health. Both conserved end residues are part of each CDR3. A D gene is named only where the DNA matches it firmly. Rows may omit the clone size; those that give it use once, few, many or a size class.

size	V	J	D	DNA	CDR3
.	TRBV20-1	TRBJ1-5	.	TGCAGTGCTCGGGACGGCCGCCGCAATCAGCCCCAGCATTTT	CSARDGRRNQPQHF
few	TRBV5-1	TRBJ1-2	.	TGCGCCAGCAGCTTGGTCTCTGCGGCAGGCGCTGGCTACACCTTC	CASSLVSAAGAGYTF
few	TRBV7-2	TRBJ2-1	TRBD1	TGTGCCAGCAGCTTGGACAGGGTAACCTACAATGAGCAGTTCTTC	CASSLDRVTYNEQFF
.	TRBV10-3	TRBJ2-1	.	TGTGCCATCAGTGAGTCTATACAGGTCAATGAGCAGTTCTTC	CAISESIQVNEQFF
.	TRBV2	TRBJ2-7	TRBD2	TGTGCCAGCATCTGGCGGGAGGGCCTATGGTACAATGAGCAGTACTTC	CASIWREGLWYNEQYF
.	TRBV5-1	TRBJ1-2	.	TGCGCCAGCAGCATAGAGGGGACCGGGGTGAATGGCTACACCTTC	CASSIEGTGVNGYTF
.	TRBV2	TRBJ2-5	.	TGTGCCAGCGTTGGACAACAAGAGACCCAGTACTTC	CASVGQQETQYF
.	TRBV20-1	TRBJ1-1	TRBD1	TGCAGTGCTAGAAAAGACAGGGTGGGGACTGAAGCTTTCTTT	CSARKDRVGTEAFF
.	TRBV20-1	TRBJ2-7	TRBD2	TGCAGTGCTAGGGTCCCCGGGAGGGAGGGCGAGCAGTACTTC	CSARVPGREGEQYF
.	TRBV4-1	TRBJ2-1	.	TGCGCCAGCAGCCAAGATCGTGGGGTTGAGCAGTTCTTC	CASSQDRGVEQFF
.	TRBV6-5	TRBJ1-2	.	TGTGCCAGCAGTTTCGAGCTTGGCTATGGCTACACCTTC	CASSFELGYGYTF
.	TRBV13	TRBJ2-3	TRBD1	TGTGCCAGCAGCGCCCGGGACAGGACCACAGATACGCAGTATTTT	CASSARDRTTDTQYF
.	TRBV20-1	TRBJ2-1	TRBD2	TGCAGTGCTAGCCTCGGGGGGGGGCCAGGCAATGAGCAGTTCTTC	CSASLGGGPGNEQFF
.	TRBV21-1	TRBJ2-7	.	TGTGCCAGCAGCAAAGAGGTGGGGACCGAGCAGTACTTC	CASSKEVGTEQYF
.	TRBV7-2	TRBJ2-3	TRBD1	TGTGCCATCAGCGGACAGGTCTCAGATACGCAGTATTTT	CAISGQVSDTQYF
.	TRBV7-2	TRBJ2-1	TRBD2	TGTGCCAGCAACTCAAGAGCGGGGTCTGCCTACAATGAGCAGTTCTTC	CASNSRAGSAYNEQFF
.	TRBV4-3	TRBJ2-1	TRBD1	TGCGCCAGCAGCCAAGCAAAGGGGACAGGGGCCTACAATGAGCAGTTCTTC	CASSQAKGTGAYNEQFF
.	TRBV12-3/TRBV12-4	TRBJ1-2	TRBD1	TGTGCCAGCAGTTTTTGGGACAGGGAGGCTGGCTACACCTTC	CASSFWDREAGYTF
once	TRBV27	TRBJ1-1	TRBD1	TGTGCCAGCAGTGTAGATCGGGACAGGGGTGAAGCTTTCTTT	CASSVDRDRGEAFF
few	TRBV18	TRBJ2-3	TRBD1	TGTGCCAGCTCACTCTTTTCACAGGGGACAGATACGCAGTATTTT	CASSLFSQGTDTQYF
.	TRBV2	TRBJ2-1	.	TGTGCCAGCAGTGGAACCGGTGGCAGGGGTAATGAGCAGTTCTTC	CASSGTGGRGNEQFF
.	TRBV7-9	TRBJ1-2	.	TGCGCCAGCAGATCCTCGGGGCGACTCTATGGCTACACCTTC	CASRSSGRLYGYTF
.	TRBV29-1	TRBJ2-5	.	TGCAGCGTTGGTCGAGCGGCACAAGAGACCCAGTACTTC	CSVGRAAQETQYF
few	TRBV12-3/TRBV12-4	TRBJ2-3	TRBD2	TGTGCCAGCAGGACCGAGGGGCTAGCGGGGGATCGCACAGATACGCAGTATTTT	CASRTEGLAGDRTDTQYF
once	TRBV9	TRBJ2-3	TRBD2	TGTGCCAGCAGCGTAGCCGGGGGGGGCCTTTTGGATACGCAGTATTTT	CASSVAGGGLLDTQYF
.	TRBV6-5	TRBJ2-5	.	TGTGCCAGCAGTTACTCCCTAGCGAACCAAGAGACCCAGTACTTC	CASSYSLANQETQYF
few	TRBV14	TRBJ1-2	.	TGTGCCAGCAGCCAGGCCGGGATCGCAGACTATGGCTACACCTTC	CASSQAGIADYGYTF
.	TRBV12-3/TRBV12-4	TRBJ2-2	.	TGTGCCAGCATTTCTCCCGCCGGGGAGCTGTTTTTT	CASISPAGELFF
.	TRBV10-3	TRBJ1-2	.	TGTGCCATCAGTGACGACACCTATGGCTACACCTTC	CAISDDTYGYTF
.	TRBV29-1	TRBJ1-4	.	TGCAGCGTTCGCCAAAGTAATGAAAAACTGTTTTTT	CSVRQSNEKLFF
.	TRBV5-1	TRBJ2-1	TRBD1	TGCGCCAGCAGCGCCCTGACAGGGGCGGTTTACAATGAGCAGTTCTTC	CASSALTGAVYNEQFF
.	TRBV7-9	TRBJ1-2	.	TGTGCCAGCAGCATCCCGACAGGCCATGGCTACACCTTC	CASSIPTGHGYTF
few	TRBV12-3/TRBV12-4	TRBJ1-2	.	TGTGCCAGCAGTTTTCTTTCCGACCGGGGGGGCTACACCTTC	CASSFLSDRGGYTF
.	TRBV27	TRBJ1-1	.	TGTGCCAGCAGTTTAGGCCTGTATGGGACTGAAGCTTTCTTT	CASSLGLYGTEAFF
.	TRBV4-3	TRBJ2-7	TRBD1	TGCGCCAGCAGCCCAACCGGGACAGGGGGATTGCAGCAGTACTTC	CASSPTGTGGLQQYF
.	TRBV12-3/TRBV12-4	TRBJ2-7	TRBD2	TGTGCCAGCAGTTTTGTGCGGGAGGGTCCCTCCTACGAGCAGTACTTC	CASSFVREGPSYEQYF
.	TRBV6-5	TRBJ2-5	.	TGTGCCAGCAGTTACCCCAATGGAGGGAAAGAGACCCAGTACTTC	CASSYPNGGKETQYF
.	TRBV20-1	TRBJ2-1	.	TGCAGTGCTAGGGGATTTAGTGGGGCAGGCTCCTACAATGAGCAGTTCTTC	CSARGFSGAGSYNEQFF
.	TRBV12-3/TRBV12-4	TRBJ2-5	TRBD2	TGTGCCAGCAGTCCGGGACTAGGGGGTTATGAGCAGTACTTC	CASSPGLGGYEQYF
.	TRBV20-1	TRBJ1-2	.	TGCAGTGCTAGAGTTGGGGGTATCGTTGGTGGCTACACCTTC	CSARVGGIVGGYTF
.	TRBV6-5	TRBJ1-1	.	TGTGCCAGCAAGTCCGGGACACCTAACACTGAAGCTTTCTTT	CASKSGTPNTEAFF
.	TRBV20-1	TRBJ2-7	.	TGCAGTGCTAGGGGGCCAACCTACGAGCAGTACTTC	CSARGPTYEQYF
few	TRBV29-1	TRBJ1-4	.	TGCAGCGTCCAGACCCTTGCAACTAATGAAAAACTGTTTTTT	CSVQTLATNEKLFF
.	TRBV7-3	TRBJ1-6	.	TGTGCCAGCAGCCAAACTCGTGATTCACCCCTCCACTTT	CASSQTRDSPLHF
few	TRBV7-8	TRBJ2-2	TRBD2	TGTGCCAGCAGCTTAAGACTAGCGGGAGAGGGGAGCGGGGAGCTGTTTTTT	CASSLRLAGEGSGELFF
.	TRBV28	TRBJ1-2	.	TGTGCCAGCAGTTCCCGGAGGGGACTTGTGAACTATGGCTACACCTTC	CASSSRRGLVNYGYTF
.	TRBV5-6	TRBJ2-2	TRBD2	TGTGCCAGCAGCCGACTAGCGGGAGCCGGGGAGCTGTTTTTT	CASSRLAGAGELFF
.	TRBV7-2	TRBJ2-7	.	TGTGCCAGCAGCGCTTGGACGGGATACGAGCAGTACTTC	CASSAWTGYEQYF
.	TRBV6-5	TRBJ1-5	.	TGTGCCAGCAGACTCTCACCCAGTCAGCCCCAGCATTTT	CASRLSPSQPQHF
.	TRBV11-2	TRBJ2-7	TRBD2	TGTGCCAGCAGTGCTGACGTACTAGCGGGGGCCCTCTACGAGCAGTACTTC	CASSADVLAGALYEQYF
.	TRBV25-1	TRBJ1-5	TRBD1	TGTGCCAGCAGTGAAGGAGGGGGCGCGAGCAATCAGCCCCAGCATTTT	CASSEGGGASNQPQHF
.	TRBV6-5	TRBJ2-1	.	TGTGCCAGCAGTTACGGACTGGGTATGGGTGAGCAGTTCTTC	CASSYGLGMGEQFF
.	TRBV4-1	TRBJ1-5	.	TGCGCCAGCAGCCAAGTCCCCGGGCGTTACGGCAATCAGCCCCAGCATTTT	CASSQVPGRYGNQPQHF
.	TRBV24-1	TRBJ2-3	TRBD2	TGTGCCACCAGTGAGTCTAGCGGGACGAGCACAGATACGCAGTATTTT	CATSESSGTSTDTQYF
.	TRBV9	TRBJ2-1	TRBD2	TGTGCCAGCAGCACATCCCCGGGACTAGAGACTCTCTCCTACAATGAGCAGTTCTTC	CASSTSPGLETLSYNEQFF
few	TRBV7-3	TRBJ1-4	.	TGTGCCAGCAGCGTTTCCAGGGGTGAAAAACTGTTTTTT	CASSVSRGEKLFF
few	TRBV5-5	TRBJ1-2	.	TGTGCCAGCAGCTTGGAAGGGGTGAACTATGGCTACACCTTC	CASSLEGVNYGYTF
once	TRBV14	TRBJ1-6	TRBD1	TGTGCCAGCAGCCAGGACAGGGGAACACCCCTCCACTTT	CASSQDRGTPLHF
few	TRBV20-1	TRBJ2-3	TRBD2	TGCAGTGCTCCCCTAGCGGGAGCAGATACGCAGTATTTT	CSAPLAGADTQYF